The sequence of this TCR beta chain was determined in a study of PD-1 blockade in classical Hodgkin lymphoma. Following autologous stem cell transplantation, relapse occurred in every patient, and exposure to brentuximab vedotin varied. Isolation of CD8+ T cells from thawed PBMCs used magnetic negative selection. V was clipped by 2 bases and J by 0 bases, with 2 bases between them. The length of the CDR3 is 13 residues. CDR1 MNHEY and CDR2 SMNVEV come from the germline V gene (reference sequence). The assay was immunoSEQ multiplex PCR, and TCRdb's table has in-frame clones only and misses some. Of about 30,000 clones listed, around 88% are singletons.

The TCR comes from a human donor with classical Hodgkin lymphoma. The sequenced sample was CD8+ T cells from blood, obtained at baseline. The rearrangement joins TRBV27 to TRBJ2-1; D unresolved. CDR3 residues: CASSLGSYNEQFF. CDR3 sequence (DNA): TGTGCCAGCAGTTTAGGCTCCTACAATGAGCAGTTCTTC.